What follows is one TCR beta chain and its context. This entry is derived from a study of blood T cell repertoires in COVID-19. Across the whole study: The origin of the acute and convalescent COVID-19 samples was the United States, Italy and Spain. The analysed material was cDNA or gDNA that came from T cells, B-cell-depleted T cells, or PBMCs.

In germline, CDR1 is LGHDT, CDR2 YNNKEL (reference sequence). CDR3 size: 19 residues. The V segment lost 2 bases and the J segment 7 bases; nucleotides outside the gene matches: 18. Original processing notes: Using reference gene primer amplification, nucleated cell counts were estimated. The table came from immunoSEQ multiplex PCR; TCRdb's copy has only in-frame clones and leaves some out. V and J calls and clone size are copied from that table; D and trimming were computed from the DNA. Of under 30,000 clones listed, roughly 87% are singletons. Material for sequencing was peripheral blood. This TCR came from a human donor in a cohort sampled during active COVID-19. V usage is TRBV3-1 (or the pseudogene TRBV3-2) and J usage is TRBJ1-5, with 9 bases lining up with TRBD1. CDR3 amino acids: CASSQSASTGGVSRQPQHF. CDR3 in DNA: TGTGCCAGCAGCCAATCCGCTTCGACAGGGGGAGTGAGTAGGCAGCCCCAGCATTTT.